Shown below are 23 T cell receptor beta chains from a single sample sequenced in a study of beta chain features in type 1 diabetes. Study outcomes and limitations: Patients with Type 1 diabetes showed moderately but significantly shorter TCRB CDR3s in all four CD4+ subsets.

No antigen is known for these receptors. Reverse transcription of all isolated RNA meant that expressed TCRB transcripts were sequenced. The assay was immunoSEQ multiplex PCR, and TCRdb's table has in-frame clones only and misses some. The sample lists 300,000 to 350,000 clones; about 13% were seen once. Specimen: naive CD4+ T cells from blood. The origin of the receptors is a woman in her late teens or twenties with type 1 diabetes.

The chain joins TRBV7-9 to TRBJ2-1; D possibly corresponds to TRBD1 (5 bases). Germline CDR1 reads SEHNR; CDR2 reads FQNEAQ (reference sequence). The CDR3 is made up of 13 amino acids. V was pared by 5 bases and J by 6 bases, with 11 bases between. In nucleotides, the CDR3 is TGTGCCAGCAGCCACTCTAGGGGCAATGAGCAGTTCTTC. Translating it yields CASSHSRGNEQFF. The complete variable domain, with remaining parts taken from reference TRBV7-9 and TRBJ2-1, reads DTGVSQNPRHKITKRGQNVTFRCDPISEHNRLYWYRQTLGQGPEFLTYFQNEAQLEKSRLLSDRFSAERPKGSFSTLEIQRTEQGDSAMYLCASSHSRGNEQFFGPGTRLTVL.

There are a few counts of this clone. The chain joins TRBV30 to TRBJ2-2; 9 bases agree with TRBD1. V lost 4 bases, J lost 2 bases, and 20 bases stayed unmatched. CDR1 is GTSNPN, CDR2 SVGIG, per germline (reference sequence). The CDR3 totals 20 residues. The CDR3 reads CAWTPGQGTPGFFNTGELFF. CDR3 sequence (DNA): TGTGCCTGGACCCCCGGACAGGGGACTCCTGGCTTTTTTAACACCGGGGAGCTGTTTTTT.

This clone has more than one count but fewer than ten. This chain joins TRBV6-5 and TRBJ2-4, with a weak D call TRBD1 (7 bases). V lost 5 bases, J lost 8 bases, and 10 bases lay in between. The CDR3 covers 12 residues. The germline V gene has CDR1 MNHEY and CDR2 SVGAGI. Written as DNA, the CDR3 is TGTGCCAGCAGTGGCAGGGGGGACATTCAGTACTTC. It translates to CASSGRGDIQYF.

A few counts support this clone. The chain links TRBV30 to TRBJ2-1, with unresolved D. CDR1 is GTSNPN and CDR2 is SVGIG in the germline V gene (reference sequence). CDR3 length: 13 amino acids. V shed 0 bases and J shed 4 bases, with 7 bases lying between them. In DNA, the CDR3 is TGTGCCTGGAGTGTGTACGGTTACAATGAGCAGTTCTTC. Amino acids: CAWSVYGYNEQFF.

This clone came up once. The chain is built from TRBV11-2 and TRBJ2-1, with TRBD2 as a possible D gene (6 bases). Germline V gene sequence: CDR1 SGHAT, CDR2 FQNNGV. Between the trimmed V and J ends, which lost 7 bases and 3 bases, there was a span of 13 bases. CDR3 length equals 14 residues. This chain's CDR3 is CASTKTRNYNEQFF. The CDR3 DNA follows: TGTGCCAGCACCAAGACTAGGAACTACAATGAGCAGTTCTTC.

This clone was detected only a few times. DNA of the CDR3: TGTGCCAGCTCACCGCTGGGGGGGGACCAAGAGACCCAGTACTTC. This encodes CASSPLGGDQETQYF. The rearrangement uses TRBV18 and TRBJ2-5, with 7 bases fitting TRBD2. CDR3 size: 15 residues. V gave up 3 bases and J gave up 0 bases; unmatched junction bases: 4. Germline CDR1 KGHSH, CDR2 LQKENI.

The chain couples TRBV9 to TRBJ1-1, with D tentatively TRBD1 (5 bases). V was pared by 4 bases and J by 1 base, with 17 bases between. Germline assignment: CDR1 SGDLS and CDR2 YYNGEE. The CDR3 consists of 16 residues. The CDR3 sequence is CASSPIIGTGNTEAFF. The CDR3 nucleotides are TGTGCCAGCAGCCCCATTATAGGGACTGGGAACACTGAAGCTTTCTTT. Full variable domain (remainder filled in from reference TRBV9 and TRBJ1-1): DSGVTQTPKHLITATGQRVTLRCSPRSGDLSVYWYQQSLDQGLQFLIQYYNGEERAKGNILERFSAQQFPDLHSELNLSSLELGDSALYFCASSPIIGTGNTEAFFGQGTRLTVV.

This clone was observed a few times. The genes are TRBV5-4 and TRBJ2-3; weak D call: TRBD1 (5 bases). V was clipped by 3 bases and J by 6 bases, with 17 bases between them. This CDR3 has 15 amino acids. Germline V CDR1 and CDR2: SGHNT, YYREEE (reference sequence). The CDR3 DNA is TGTGCCAGCAGCTCAAGGACATCGGATGTTGATACGCAGTATTTT. This gives the protein CASSSRTSDVDTQYF. Supplemented by reference TRBV5-4 and TRBJ2-3, the full variable domain reads ETGVTQSPTHLIKTRGQQVTLRCSSQSGHNTVSWYQQALGQGPQFIFQYYREEENGRGNFPPRFSGLQFPNYSSELNVNALELDDSALYLCASSSRTSDVDTQYFGPGTRLTVL.

The chain uses TRBV20-1 and TRBJ2-1, with 8 bases matching TRBD1. This CDR3 spans 11 amino acids. Per the germline V gene, CDR1 is DFQATT and CDR2 is SNEGSKA (reference sequence). V shed 5 bases, J shed 14 bases, and the junction held 8 bases outside the gene matches. CDR3 DNA: TGCAGTGCTGACCGGACAGGGCGGGAGTTCTTC. Its protein is CSADRTGREFF.

This chain joins TRBV5-1 and TRBJ2-1, with TRBD2 identical over 7 bases. The CDR3 runs to 15 residues. Trimming took 5 bases from V and 3 from J; bases not matched to a gene: 8. CDR1 is SGHRS, CDR2 YFSETQ, per germline. The CDR3 sequence is CASSPTSARYNEQFF. The DNA for the CDR3 is TGCGCCAGCAGTCCTACTAGCGCCCGCTACAATGAGCAGTTCTTC. The variable domain in full, completed from reference TRBV5-1 and TRBJ2-1, reads KAGVTQTPRYLIKTRGQQVTLSCSPISGHRSVSWYQQTPGQGLQFLFEYFSETQRNKGNFPGRFSGRQFSNSRSEMNVSTLELGDSALYLCASSPTSARYNEQFFGPGTRLTVL.

This clone was seen a handful of times. The chain combines TRBV4-1 with TRBJ2-5; 9 bases agree with TRBD2. This CDR3 has 16 residues. Germline V CDR1 and CDR2: MGHRA, YSYEKL. Trimming removed 4 bases from V and 5 bases from J; junction bases left unmatched: 11. The CDR3 DNA reads as TGCGCCAGCAGCCCCCCGGGTAGCGGGAGTGTGGAGACCCAGTACTTC. Translated, it gives CASSPPGSGSVETQYF.

The chain carries TRBV18 and TRBJ2-7; TRBD2 aligns across 12 bases. Germline V gene lookup returns CDR1 KGHSH and CDR2 LQKENI. The CDR3 contains 13 residues. V shed 6 bases and J 7 bases; nucleotides not matched to a gene: 4. CDR3: CASSQTSGSEQYV. The CDR3 nucleotides read TGTGCCAGCTCCCAGACTAGCGGGAGTGAGCAGTACGTC.

This clone has just a few counts. V gene TRBV9 combines with J gene TRBJ2-5; 8 positions agree with TRBD2. The CDR3 extends over 14 amino acids. Per germline, CDR1 SGDLS and CDR2 YYNGEE. The trim removed 0 bases at V and 5 bases at J, leaving 3 bases unmatched. CDR3 loop: CASSVAPGGETQYF. In DNA form, the CDR3 reads TGTGCCAGCAGCGTAGCTCCGGGAGGGGAGACCCAGTACTTC.

The J gene is TRBJ1-1, the V gene TRBV18; the match to TRBD1 covers 7 bases. Losses at the gene ends were 5 bases for V and 6 bases for J; bases not matched to a gene: 6. Germline loops: CDR1 KGHSH, CDR2 LQKENI. This CDR3 is 13 amino acids long. The CDR3 sequence is CASSEQGTPEAFF. Here the CDR3 DNA reads TGTGCCAGCTCAGAACAGGGGACCCCTGAAGCTTTCTTT. The full variable domain, in which reference TRBV18 and TRBJ1-1 provide the parts outside the CDR3, is NAGVMQNPRHLVRRRGQEARLRCSPMKGHSHVYWYRQLPEEGLKFMVYLQKENIIDESGMPKERFSAEFPKEGPSILRIQQVVRGDSAAYFCASSEQGTPEAFFGQGTRLTVV.

This clone has only a few counts. The V and J genes are TRBV23-1 and TRBJ1-1, with 10 bases that match TRBD1. TRBV23-1 carries the ORF label, with uncertain function. Germline trimming cut 6 bases from V and 3 bases from J; bases unmatched to any gene: 10. The CDR3 covers 16 residues. The CDR3 sequence is CASSPEDRGRDTEAFF. The CDR3 DNA reads as TGCGCCAGCAGCCCCGAAGACAGGGGGCGGGACACTGAAGCTTTCTTT.

The chain combines TRBV29-1 with TRBJ1-1; 8 bases are shared with TRBD1. The germline V gene encodes CDR1 SQVTM and CDR2 ANQGSEA. This CDR3 comprises 16 residues. Germline trimming cut 2 bases from V and 4 bases from J; bases unmatched to any gene: 12. CDR3 protein: CSVERRRGRGGTEAFF. CDR3 in DNA: TGCAGCGTTGAAAGGCGCAGGGGGCGAGGGGGCACTGAAGCTTTCTTT.

This clone showed up just a few times. CDR3 nucleotides: TGTGCCAGCAGCTTAGGACTAGCGGGTGGCGAGCAGTACTTC. Its protein product is CASSLGLAGGEQYF. This chain uses TRBV7-3 with TRBJ2-7; 11 bases are shared with TRBD2. The CDR3 has 14 residues. J lost 6 bases, V lost 2 bases, and 3 bases had no gene match. Germline CDR1 and CDR2: SGHTA and FQGTGA. Full variable domain (outside the CDR3, taken from reference TRBV7-3 and TRBJ2-7): GAGVSQTPSNKVTEKGKYVELRCDPISGHTALYWYRQSLGQGPEFLIYFQGTGAADDSGLPNDRFFAVRPEGSVSTLKIQRTERGDSAVYLCASSLGLAGGEQYFGPGTRLTVT.

This clone occurred a few times. V and J are TRBV5-6 and TRBJ2-5; 10 bases match TRBD2. Germline V gives CDR1 SGHDT, CDR2 YYEEEE. The CDR3 spans 15 residues. With 0 bases clipped from V and 3 bases from J, the junction kept 2 bases outside the gene matches. The CDR3 region is CASSLVLAGEETQYF. The CDR3 nucleotides are TGTGCCAGCAGCTTGGTTCTAGCGGGGGAAGAGACCCAGTACTTC.

This clone was counted between two and nine times. The rearrangement uses TRBV30 and TRBJ1-1, with TRBD1 identical over 11 bases. V dropped 3 bases and J dropped 7; count of bases not matched to a gene: 7. The V gene's germline CDR1 is GTSNPN and CDR2 SVGIG (reference sequence). CDR3 length: 14 residues. CDR3: CAWRGPDRGLEAFF. The DNA of the CDR3 is TGTGCCTGGAGGGGCCCGGACAGGGGGCTTGAAGCTTTCTTT.

This clone was observed a handful of times. The chain uses TRBV9 and TRBJ2-1, with 8 bases identical to TRBD2. J was trimmed by 6 bases and V by 0 bases; bases with no gene match: 8. This CDR3 is built from 16 residues. The germline V gene encodes CDR1 SGDLS and CDR2 YYNGEE. CDR3 in DNA: TGTGCCAGCAGCGTAGGGGGGAGCGGGAGTGTCAATGAGCAGTTCTTC. Amino acid sequence: CASSVGGSGSVNEQFF.

The V gene is TRBV5-1, the J gene TRBJ2-7; D may be TRBD2 (6 bases). Trimming removed 4 bases from V and 3 bases from J, with 14 bases in between. CDR1 and CDR2 (germline): SGHRS, YFSETQ. CDR3 length equals 14 residues. CDR3 residues: CASSTGRRGYEQYF. DNA of the CDR3: TGCGCCAGCAGCACCGGACGGAGGGGCTACGAGCAGTACTTC.

The CDR3 DNA follows: TGCGCCAGCAGCCTCGGACAGGGGTTCACCGGGGAGCTGTTTTTT. Its protein is CASSLGQGFTGELFF. The genes are TRBV5-1 and TRBJ2-2; TRBD1 matches 9 bases. This CDR3 contains 15 residues. The V and J ends lost 4 bases and 4 bases, in that order; junction bases with no gene match: 5. Germline CDR1 and CDR2: SGHRS and YFSETQ.

The chain links TRBV5-1 to TRBJ1-1, with 8 bases identical to TRBD1. Germline CDR1 and CDR2: SGHRS and YFSETQ. The CDR3 sequence is 17 residues long. J lost 0 bases, V lost 4 bases, and 11 bases had no gene match. CDR3 in amino acids: CASSERPGQAMNTEAFF. Here the CDR3 DNA reads TGCGCCAGCAGCGAACGACCGGGACAGGCCATGAACACTGAAGCTTTCTTT.